Listed here are 30 T cell receptor beta chains from one sample, sequenced in a study of a mutant IDH1 vaccine in newly diagnosed glioma. Data came from immunoSEQ multiplex PCR; TCRdb stores just in-frame clones and leaves some out. Counted here are 55,000 to 70,000 clones, approximately 79% occurring once; the ten biggest clones make up roughly 8%. Time point in this sample: baseline, week 1 (first vaccination visit). The treatment denotes: pre-vaccination baseline after standard-of-care therapy. Sequenced material: PBMCs, taken from a glioma patient treated with radiotherapy, temozolomide or both. The receptors were gathered from a man in his fifties or sixties with glioma.

The CDR3 loop reads CASSFREMTEAFF. DNA for the CDR3: TGTGCCAGCAGTTTTCGAGAGATGACTGAAGCTTTCTTT. The V gene is TRBV27, the J gene TRBJ1-1; unclear D gene. This CDR3 spans 13 amino acids. Germline CDR1 reads MNHEY; CDR2 reads SMNVEV (reference sequence). V was cut by 3 bases and J by 5 bases, with 10 bases left in between.

V and J are TRBV5-1 and TRBJ1-5; D is undetermined. Between the trimmed V and J ends, which lost 3 bases and 3 bases, there was a span of 13 bases. From germline, CDR1 is SGHRS and CDR2 YFSETQ. The CDR3 runs 15 residues. This CDR3 reads CASSSGGENNQPQHF. The CDR3 DNA reads TGCGCCAGCAGCTCCGGAGGTGAAAACAATCAGCCCCAGCATTTT.

V is TRBV5-1 and J is TRBJ2-1; D is uncertain. Trimming left V 1 base short and J 3 bases short, with 11 bases between. Looked up from germline, CDR1 is SGHRS and CDR2 is YFSETQ. The CDR3 totals 15 residues. This CDR3 is CASSLNRVGYNEQFF. Here the CDR3 DNA reads TGCGCCAGCAGCTTGAACCGAGTTGGCTACAATGAGCAGTTCTTC.

This clone was seen only a few times. This chain connects TRBV6-5 to TRBJ1-1; no clear D gene. This CDR3 has 13 residues. V lost 5 bases to trimming and J lost 1 base, with 8 bases between them. Germline assignment: CDR1 MNHEY and CDR2 SVGAGI. DNA of the CDR3: TGTGCCAGCAGTGGAAACGGGAACACTGAAGCTTTCTTT. Its translation is CASSGNGNTEAFF.

The chain couples TRBV6-6 to TRBJ1-1, with D hard to call. This CDR3 contains 12 residues. From germline, CDR1 is MNHNY and CDR2 SVGAGI (reference sequence). V was pared by 6 bases and J by 5 bases, with 10 bases between. This CDR3 is CASRLGLTEAFF. The DNA of the CDR3 is TGTGCCAGCAGACTAGGGCTGACTGAAGCTTTCTTT.

This rearrangement joins TRBV4-3 to TRBJ2-1; possibly TRBD1 for D (6 bases). Germline lookup yields CDR1 LGHNA and CDR2 YSLEER. V was trimmed by 0 bases and J by 8 bases, leaving 14 bases between them. The CDR3 is 15 residues long. The CDR3: CASSQDAQGKDEQFF. The CDR3 DNA reads as TGCGCCAGCAGCCAAGATGCCCAGGGGAAGGATGAGCAGTTCTTC.

The gene calls are TRBV7-8 and TRBJ2-5; 9 bases align to TRBD2. V shed 5 bases and J 9 bases; nucleotides not matched to a gene: 16. Looked up from germline, CDR1 is SGHVS and CDR2 is FQNEAQ. There are 16 residues in the CDR3. The CDR3 DNA follows: TGTGCCAGCAGCCCGACGTGGCGGGGGGGAGCCAGGGCCCAGTACTTC. Translation: CASSPTWRGGARAQYF.

V gene TRBV2 combines with J gene TRBJ2-2; tentatively, D is TRBD2 (6 bases). V was shortened by 2 bases and J by 6 bases, with 16 bases between the two germline ends. The CDR3 sequence is 16 residues long. Germline V gene sequence: CDR1 SNHLY, CDR2 FYNNEI. For the CDR3, the DNA is TGTGCCAGCAGTGAACGGGGGACGACCCCCTCCGGGGAGCTGTTTTTT. Amino acid sequence: CASSERGTTPSGELFF.

V gene TRBV30 combines with J gene TRBJ1-1; D may be TRBD1 (5 bases). V lost 0 bases, J lost 0 bases, and 8 bases lay in between. CDR3 length: 14 amino acids. Germline V lookup: CDR1 GTSNPN, CDR2 SVGIG (reference sequence). The CDR3 DNA reads as TGTGCCTGGAGTGTAAAGGGGCTGAACACTGAAGCTTTCTTT. Its protein product is CAWSVKGLNTEAFF.

The CDR3: CASSLGQRNGYTF. The DNA of the CDR3 is TGCGCCAGCAGCTTGGGGCAGCGGAATGGCTACACCTTC. J is TRBJ1-2 and V is TRBV5-1, with D unclear. V lost 0 bases, J lost 6 bases, and 9 bases lay in between. This CDR3 has 13 residues. The germline gives CDR1 SGHRS, CDR2 YFSETQ.

The chain recombines TRBV6-4 with TRBJ1-2, with D perhaps matching TRBD1 (6 bases). CDR1 MRHNA and CDR2 SNTAGT come from the germline V gene. This CDR3 spans 14 amino acids. V was trimmed by 2 bases and J by 0 bases, leaving 7 bases between them. The CDR3 coding sequence is TGTGCCAGCAGTGACACAGGGACTAACTATGGCTACACCTTC. It translates to CASSDTGTNYGYTF.

This clone was seen just once. Relative to the germline gene, one junction end is altered; a read error may explain this. The rearrangement joins TRBV7-7 to TRBJ2-3, with D maybe TRBD2 (5 bases). This CDR3 region has 13 residues. The germline V gene has CDR1 SSHAT and CDR2 FNYEAQ (reference sequence). The CDR3 spells CASSSGSTDTQYF. CDR3 in DNA: TGTGCTAGCAGCTCGGGGAGCACAGATACGCAGTATTTT.

This chain uses TRBV4-2 with TRBJ2-7; the D gene is possibly TRBD2 (6 bases). V was shortened by 0 bases and J by 7 bases, with 13 bases between the two germline ends. The CDR3 is 14 amino acids. Per germline, CDR1 LGHNA and CDR2 YNFKEQ. CDR3 region: CASSQEGTSDEQYF. CDR3 bases: TGTGCCAGCAGCCAAGAGGGGACTTCAGATGAGCAGTACTTC.

The chain has TRBV6-6 and TRBJ1-1; no clear D. Trimming stripped 0 bases from V and 1 base from J, with 6 bases between. Germline assignment: CDR1 MNHNY and CDR2 SVGAGI (reference sequence). The CDR3 is 14 residues long. The DNA for the CDR3 is TGTGCCAGCAGTTACTCGTCCGCGAACACTGAAGCTTTCTTT. This sequence encodes CASSYSSANTEAFF.

J is TRBJ2-2 and V is TRBV29-1; D not certain. Germline lookup yields CDR1 SQVTM and CDR2 ANQGSEA. V lost 5 bases and J 4 bases, leaving 8 bases between the germline ends. There are 12 residues in the CDR3. CDR3 coding DNA: TGCAGCGTTAACAGTGGCACCGGGGAGCTGTTTTTT. This encodes CSVNSGTGELFF.

In its sample, this clone was seen a few times. The V call is TRBV10-1, the J call TRBJ1-5; no definite D call. Per the germline V gene, CDR1 is WNHNN and CDR2 is SYGVQD (reference sequence). The CDR3 totals 13 residues. With 0 bases removed from V and 8 bases from J, the gap between germline ends came to 8 bases. CDR3 region: CASSESGTEPQHF. In DNA, the CDR3 is TGCGCCAGCAGTGAGTCGGGAACCGAGCCCCAGCATTTT.

The rearrangement joins TRBV11-2 to TRBJ1-2, with D perhaps matching TRBD1 (6 bases). The V and J ends lost 0 bases and 4 bases respectively, with 6 bases between them. The CDR3 loop spans 13 amino acids. The germline V gene encodes CDR1 SGHAT and CDR2 FQNNGV. The CDR3 nucleotides are TGTGCCAGCAGCTTAGAGACAGGCTATGGCTACACCTTC. Its translation is CASSLETGYGYTF.

This clone was found once. This chain connects TRBV20-1 to TRBJ1-1; D gene uncertain. The germline V gene has CDR1 DFQATT and CDR2 SNEGSKA (reference sequence). The length of the CDR3 is 11 residues. The ends were cut back, 3 bases at V and 2 bases at J, with 4 bases in the middle. The CDR3 nucleotides read TGCAGTGCTAGGGATAACACTGAAGCTTTCTTT. It specifies CSARDNTEAFF.

The CDR3 DNA reads as TGTGCCAGCAGAGATCGTGGACAGGGATCGCGGGGCTACACCTTC. Protein product: CASRDRGQGSRGYTF. The chain carries TRBV2 and TRBJ1-2, with 8 bases aligning to TRBD1. Germline lookup yields CDR1 SNHLY and CDR2 FYNNEI. V was pared by 6 bases and J by 8 bases, with 14 bases of the junction left unmatched. This CDR3 contains 15 residues.

The rearrangement uses TRBV11-2 and TRBJ1-1, with no clear D. From germline, CDR1 is SGHAT and CDR2 FQNNGV. The length of the CDR3 is 11 residues. The V end was cut by 4 bases, the J end by 8 bases, with 8 bases between. The CDR3, as DNA: TGTGCCAGCAGCTCCGTGGCCGAAGCTTTCTTT. Protein sequence: CASSSVAEAFF.

This chain uses TRBV27 with TRBJ1-5; 8 nucleotides line up with TRBD1. This CDR3 is 15 amino acids long. V lost 2 bases to trimming and J lost 5 bases; unmatched junction nucleotides: 5. Germline CDR1 and CDR2: MNHEY and SMNVEV (reference sequence). CDR3 nucleotide sequence: TGTGCCAGCAGTTTACAGACAGGGGTCCATCAGCCCCAGCATTTT. Translation: CASSLQTGVHQPQHF.

DNA of the CDR3: TGCGCCAGCTGGGGGGAGTCGGAGACCCAGTACTTC. Translating it yields CASWGESETQYF. This chain connects TRBV5-1 to TRBJ2-5; a weak D match, TRBD2 (6 bases). Trimming left V 7 bases short and J 5 bases short, with 12 bases between. There are 12 residues in the CDR3. Germline V gene data show CDR1 as SGHRS and CDR2 as YFSETQ.

This clone is a singleton in its sample. V and J are TRBV18 and TRBJ1-6; 7 bases align to TRBD1. With 3 bases clipped from V and 5 bases from J, the junction kept 4 bases outside the gene matches. Germline V gives CDR1 KGHSH, CDR2 LQKENI. CDR3 length: 15 residues. DNA of the CDR3: TGTGCCAGCTCACCGTTCGGGACAGATAATTCACCCCTCCACTTT. It is translated as CASSPFGTDNSPLHF. Filled out from reference TRBV18 and TRBJ1-6, the complete variable domain reads NAGVMQNPRHLVRRRGQEARLRCSPMKGHSHVYWYRQLPEEGLKFMVYLQKENIIDESGMPKERFSAEFPKEGPSILRIQQVVRGDSAAYFCASSPFGTDNSPLHFGNGTRLTVT.

This sequence joins TRBV5-1 and TRBJ1-1; D remains unclear. CDR3 length: 14 residues. V gave up 2 bases and J gave up 0 bases, with 8 bases separating them. CDR1 and CDR2 from the germline V gene are SGHRS and YFSETQ. This CDR3 is CASSFESLNTEAFF. CDR3 in DNA: TGCGCCAGCAGCTTTGAGAGTTTGAACACTGAAGCTTTCTTT.

The chain is built from TRBV27 and TRBJ2-5; D remains unclear. The germline V gene encodes CDR1 MNHEY and CDR2 SMNVEV (reference sequence). V dropped 3 bases and J dropped 4 bases, with 15 bases sitting between them. The CDR3 sequence is 15 residues long. The CDR3 sequence: CASSFNWRPGETQYF. The DNA of the CDR3 is TGTGCCAGCAGTTTTAATTGGCGCCCGGGAGAGACCCAGTACTTC.

This CDR3 is CASSEALGTPLHF. In nucleotides, the CDR3 is TGTGCCAGCAGTGAAGCTTTGGGGACACCCCTCCACTTT. This sequence joins TRBV6-1 and TRBJ1-6; no clear D gene. The CDR3 extends over 13 amino acids. Germline V lookup: CDR1 MNHNS, CDR2 SASEGT. The germline V and J ends were trimmed by 0 bases and 11 bases, with 8 bases remaining between them.

V usage is TRBV5-6 and J usage is TRBJ2-7; possibly TRBD1 for D (6 bases). Trimming left V 4 bases short and J 1 base short, with 15 bases between. The CDR3 is made up of 15 amino acids. Germline loops: CDR1 SGHDT, CDR2 YYEEEE. The CDR3 nucleotides read TGTGCCAGCAGCAAGACAGGCATCGGGTCCTACGAGCAGTACTTC. Translation gives CASSKTGIGSYEQYF.

The chain recombines TRBV7-2 with TRBJ1-1; no firm D call. The CDR3 consists of 13 residues. V was trimmed by 3 bases and J by 3 bases, leaving 8 bases between them. Germline assignment: CDR1 SGHTA and CDR2 FQGNSA. CDR3 sequence reads: CASSLSGHTEAFF. The CDR3 nucleotides read TGTGCCAGCAGCTTGAGCGGTCACACTGAAGCTTTCTTT.

This sequence joins TRBV30 and TRBJ1-4; 8 bases map to TRBD1. Germline V gives CDR1 GTSNPN, CDR2 SVGIG (reference sequence). After removal of 3 bases from V and 8 bases from J, the junction contained 11 bases not matched to a gene. CDR3 size: 15 residues. The DNA for the CDR3 is TGTGCCTGGAGCCCCCTTCAGGGGGCCAGGGAAAAACTGTTTTTT. Translation: CAWSPLQGAREKLFF. The full variable domain, with the rest looked up from reference TRBV30 and TRBJ1-4, is SQTIHQWPATLVQPVGSPLSLECTVEGTSNPNLYWYRQAAGRGLQLLFYSVGIGQISSEVPQNLSASRPQDRQFILSSKKLLLSDSGFYLCAWSPLQGAREKLFFGSGTQLSVL.

This rearrangement joins TRBV2 to TRBJ1-2; D ambiguous. This CDR3 contains 11 residues. Germline assignment: CDR1 SNHLY and CDR2 FYNNEI. V lost 5 bases to trimming and J lost 4 bases, with 5 bases between them. CDR3 region: CASSPGYGYTF. The CDR3 DNA reads as TGTGCCAGCAGTCCTGGCTATGGCTACACCTTC.